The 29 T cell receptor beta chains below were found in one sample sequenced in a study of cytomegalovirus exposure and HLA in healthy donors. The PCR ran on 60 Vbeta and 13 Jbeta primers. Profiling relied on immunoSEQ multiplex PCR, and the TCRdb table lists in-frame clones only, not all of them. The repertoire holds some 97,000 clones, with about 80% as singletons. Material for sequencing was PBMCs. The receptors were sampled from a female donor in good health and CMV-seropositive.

In DNA form, the CDR3 reads TGTGCCAGCAACCCCTCACTGATCTCTGGAAACACCATATATTTT. Translation: CASNPSLISGNTIYF. The chain employs TRBV6-6 and TRBJ1-3; D not certain. The CDR3 runs 15 residues. Trimming removed 7 bases from V and 0 bases from J, with 13 bases in between. Germline V CDR1 and CDR2: MNHNY, SVGAGI (reference sequence).

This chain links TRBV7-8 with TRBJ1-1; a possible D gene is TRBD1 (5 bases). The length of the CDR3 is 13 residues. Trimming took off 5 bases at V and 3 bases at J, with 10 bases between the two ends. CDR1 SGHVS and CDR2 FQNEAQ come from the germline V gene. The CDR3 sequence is CASSLRGHTEAFF. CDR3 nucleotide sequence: TGTGCCAGCAGCCTAAGGGGTCACACTGAAGCTTTCTTT.

The CDR3 nucleotides are TGTGCCAGCAGCTTAGGACTCCCGGGGGAGACCCAGTACTTC. Amino acids: CASSLGLPGETQYF. The rearrangement uses TRBV7-2 and TRBJ2-5; tentative D call: TRBD2 (5 bases). This CDR3 contains 14 residues. Trimming took 1 base from V and 5 from J, leaving 11 bases between them. Germline V CDR1 and CDR2: SGHTA, FQGNSA. The full variable domain, with the rest looked up from reference TRBV7-2 and TRBJ2-5, is GAGVSQSPSNKVTEKGKDVELRCDPISGHTALYWYRQSLGQGLEFLIYFQGNSAPDKSGLPSDRFSAERTGGSVSTLTIQRTQQEDSAVYLCASSLGLPGETQYFGPGTRLLVL.

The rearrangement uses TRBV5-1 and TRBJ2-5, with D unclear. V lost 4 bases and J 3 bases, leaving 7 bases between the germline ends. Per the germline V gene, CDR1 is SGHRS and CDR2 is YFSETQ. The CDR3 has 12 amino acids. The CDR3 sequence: CASSLIEETQYF. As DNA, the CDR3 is TGCGCCAGCAGCCTCATAGAAGAGACCCAGTACTTC.

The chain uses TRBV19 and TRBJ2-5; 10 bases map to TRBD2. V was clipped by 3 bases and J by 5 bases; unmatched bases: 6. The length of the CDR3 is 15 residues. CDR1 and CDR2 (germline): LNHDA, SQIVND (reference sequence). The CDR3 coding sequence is TGTGCCAGTAGTATTTCTAGCGGGGGCCGGGAGACCCAGTACTTC. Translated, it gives CASSISSGGRETQYF.

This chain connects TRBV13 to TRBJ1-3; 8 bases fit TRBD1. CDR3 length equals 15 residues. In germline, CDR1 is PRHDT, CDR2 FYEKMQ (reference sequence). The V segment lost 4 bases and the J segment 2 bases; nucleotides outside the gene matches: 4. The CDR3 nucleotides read TGTGCCAGCAGCTCCACAGGGGGAACTGGAAACACCATATATTTT. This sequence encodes CASSSTGGTGNTIYF. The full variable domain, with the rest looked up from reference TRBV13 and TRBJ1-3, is AAGVIQSPRHLIKEKRETATLKCYPIPRHDTVYWYQQGPGQDPQFLISFYEKMQSDKGSIPDRFSAQQFSDYHSELNMSSLELGDSALYFCASSSTGGTGNTIYFGEGSWLTVV.

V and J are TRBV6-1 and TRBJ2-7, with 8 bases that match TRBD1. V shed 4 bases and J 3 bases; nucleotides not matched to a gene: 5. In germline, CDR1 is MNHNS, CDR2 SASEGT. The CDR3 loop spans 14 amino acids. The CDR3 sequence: CASSAGQAFYEQYF. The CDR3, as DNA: TGTGCCAGCAGTGCGGGACAGGCCTTCTACGAGCAGTACTTC.

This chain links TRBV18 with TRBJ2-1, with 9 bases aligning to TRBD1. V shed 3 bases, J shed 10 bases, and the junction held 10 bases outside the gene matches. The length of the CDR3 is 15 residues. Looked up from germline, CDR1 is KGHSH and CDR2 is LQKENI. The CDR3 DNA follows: TGTGCCAGCTCACCCGGACAGGGGACCCTAGGGGAGCAGTTCTTC. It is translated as CASSPGQGTLGEQFF. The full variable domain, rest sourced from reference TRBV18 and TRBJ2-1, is NAGVMQNPRHLVRRRGQEARLRCSPMKGHSHVYWYRQLPEEGLKFMVYLQKENIIDESGMPKERFSAEFPKEGPSILRIQQVVRGDSAAYFCASSPGQGTLGEQFFGPGTRLTVL.

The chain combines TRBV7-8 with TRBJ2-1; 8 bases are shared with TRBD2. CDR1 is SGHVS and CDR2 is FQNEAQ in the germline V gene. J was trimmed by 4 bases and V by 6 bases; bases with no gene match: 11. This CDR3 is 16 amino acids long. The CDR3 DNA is TGTGCCAGCAGAGAAGCGGCGAGCGGGGGTTACAATGAGCAGTTCTTC. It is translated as CASREAASGGYNEQFF.

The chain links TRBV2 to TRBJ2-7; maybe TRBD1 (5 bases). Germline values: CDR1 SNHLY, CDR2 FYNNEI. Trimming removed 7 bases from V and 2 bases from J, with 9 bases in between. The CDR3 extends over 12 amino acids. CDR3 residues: CASTGQAYEQYF. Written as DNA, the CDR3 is TGTGCCAGCACAGGGCAAGCCTACGAGCAGTACTTC. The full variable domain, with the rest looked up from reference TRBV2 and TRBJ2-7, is EPEVTQTPSHQVTQMGQEVILRCVPISNHLYFYWYRQILGQKVEFLVSFYNNEISEKSEIFDDQFSVERPDGSNFTLKIRSTKLEDSAMYFCASTGQAYEQYFGPGTRLTVT.

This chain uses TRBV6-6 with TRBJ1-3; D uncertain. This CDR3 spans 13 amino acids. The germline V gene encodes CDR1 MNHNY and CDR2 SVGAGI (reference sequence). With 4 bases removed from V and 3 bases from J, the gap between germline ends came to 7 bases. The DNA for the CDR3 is TGTGCCAGCAGTTCAAGACATGGAAACACCATATATTTT. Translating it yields CASSSRHGNTIYF.

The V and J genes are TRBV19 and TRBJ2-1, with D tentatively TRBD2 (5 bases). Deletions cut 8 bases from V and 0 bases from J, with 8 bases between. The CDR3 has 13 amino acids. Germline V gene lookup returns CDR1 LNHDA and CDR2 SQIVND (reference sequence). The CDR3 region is CASGSSSYNEQFF. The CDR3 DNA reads TGTGCCAGTGGGAGTTCCTCCTACAATGAGCAGTTCTTC.

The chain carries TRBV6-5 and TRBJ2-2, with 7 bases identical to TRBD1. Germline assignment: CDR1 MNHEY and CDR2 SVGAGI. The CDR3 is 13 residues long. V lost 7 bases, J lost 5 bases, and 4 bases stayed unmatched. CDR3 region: CASKMTGTGELFF. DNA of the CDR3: TGTGCCAGCAAGATGACAGGGACCGGGGAGCTGTTTTTT.

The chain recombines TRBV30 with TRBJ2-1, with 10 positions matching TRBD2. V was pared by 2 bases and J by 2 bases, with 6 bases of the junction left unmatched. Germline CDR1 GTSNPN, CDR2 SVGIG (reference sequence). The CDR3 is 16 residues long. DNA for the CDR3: TGTGCCTGGAGTTCTCTAGCGGGAGAACCCTACAATGAGCAGTTCTTC. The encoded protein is CAWSSLAGEPYNEQFF.

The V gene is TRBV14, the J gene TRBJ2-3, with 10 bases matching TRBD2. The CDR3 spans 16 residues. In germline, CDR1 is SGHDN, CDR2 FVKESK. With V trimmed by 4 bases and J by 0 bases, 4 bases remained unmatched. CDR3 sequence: CASSRRGLASTDTQYF. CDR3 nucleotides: TGTGCCAGCAGCCGACGGGGACTAGCGAGCACAGATACGCAGTATTTT.

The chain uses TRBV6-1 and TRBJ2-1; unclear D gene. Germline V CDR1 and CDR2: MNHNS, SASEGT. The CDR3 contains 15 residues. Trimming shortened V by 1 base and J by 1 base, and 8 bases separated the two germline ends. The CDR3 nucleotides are TGTGCCAGCAGTGAAGGAGCGAGGTCCTACAATGAGCAGTTCTTC. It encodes CASSEGARSYNEQFF.

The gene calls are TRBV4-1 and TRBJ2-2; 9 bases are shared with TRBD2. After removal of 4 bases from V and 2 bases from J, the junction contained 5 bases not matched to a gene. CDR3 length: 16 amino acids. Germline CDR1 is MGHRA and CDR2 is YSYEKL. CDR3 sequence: CASSRSGGLNTGELFF. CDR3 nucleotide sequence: TGCGCCAGCAGCCGTAGCGGGGGCCTTAACACCGGGGAGCTGTTTTTT.

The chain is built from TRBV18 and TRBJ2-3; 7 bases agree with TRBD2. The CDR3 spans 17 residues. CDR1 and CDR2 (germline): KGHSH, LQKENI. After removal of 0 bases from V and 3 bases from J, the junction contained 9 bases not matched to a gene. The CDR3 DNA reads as TGTGCCAGCTCACCACCTGGGGCGGGAGTAAAAACAGATACGCAGTATTTT. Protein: CASSPPGAGVKTDTQYF.

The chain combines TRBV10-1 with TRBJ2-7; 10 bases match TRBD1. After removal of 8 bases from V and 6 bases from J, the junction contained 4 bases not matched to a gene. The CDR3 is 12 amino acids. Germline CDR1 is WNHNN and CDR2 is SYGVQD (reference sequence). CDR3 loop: CASGTGEVEQYF. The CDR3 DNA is TGCGCCAGCGGGACAGGGGAGGTCGAGCAGTACTTC.

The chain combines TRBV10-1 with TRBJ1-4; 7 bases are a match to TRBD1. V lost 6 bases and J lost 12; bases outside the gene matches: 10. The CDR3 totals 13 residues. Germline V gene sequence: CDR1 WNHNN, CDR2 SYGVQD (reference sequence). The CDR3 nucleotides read TGCGCCAGCAGCCAGGGAAGGGGGCAAGAACTGTTTTTT. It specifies CASSQGRGQELFF.

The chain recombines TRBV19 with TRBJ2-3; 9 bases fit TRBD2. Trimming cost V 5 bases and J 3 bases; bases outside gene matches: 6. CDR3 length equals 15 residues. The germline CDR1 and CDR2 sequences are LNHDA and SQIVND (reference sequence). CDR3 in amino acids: CASSDSGGKTDTQYF. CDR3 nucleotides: TGTGCCAGTAGTGATAGCGGGGGAAAGACAGATACGCAGTATTTT.

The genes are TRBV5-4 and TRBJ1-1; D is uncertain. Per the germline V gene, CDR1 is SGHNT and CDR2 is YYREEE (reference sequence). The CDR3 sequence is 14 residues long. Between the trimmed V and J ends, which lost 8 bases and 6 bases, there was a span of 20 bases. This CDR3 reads CARSPLNRSAEAFF. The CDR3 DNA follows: TGTGCCAGAAGCCCCCTTAACCGATCGGCTGAAGCTTTCTTT. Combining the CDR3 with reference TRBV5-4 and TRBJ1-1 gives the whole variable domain ETGVTQSPTHLIKTRGQQVTLRCSSQSGHNTVSWYQQALGQGPQFIFQYYREEENGRGNFPPRFSGLQFPNYSSELNVNALELDDSALYLCARSPLNRSAEAFFGQGTRLTVV.

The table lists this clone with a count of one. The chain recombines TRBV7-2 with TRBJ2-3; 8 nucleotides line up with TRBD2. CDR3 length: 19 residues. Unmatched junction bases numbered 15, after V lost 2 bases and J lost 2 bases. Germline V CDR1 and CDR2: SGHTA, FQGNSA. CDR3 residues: CASSLTPGLGGWDTDTQYF. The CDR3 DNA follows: TGTGCCAGCAGCTTAACCCCGGGACTAGGAGGCTGGGACACAGATACGCAGTATTTT.

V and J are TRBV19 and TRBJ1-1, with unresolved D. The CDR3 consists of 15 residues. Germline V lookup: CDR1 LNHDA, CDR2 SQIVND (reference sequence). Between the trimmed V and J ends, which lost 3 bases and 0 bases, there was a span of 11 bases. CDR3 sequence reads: CASSIPVRMNTEAFF. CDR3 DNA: TGTGCCAGTAGTATCCCGGTCAGGATGAACACTGAAGCTTTCTTT.

Written as DNA, the CDR3 is TGTGCCTGGAGTTCCCAGGGCCGGGGGAGCACTGAAGCTTTCTTT. Amino acid sequence: CAWSSQGRGSTEAFF. The J gene is TRBJ1-1, the V gene TRBV30, with a tentative D call TRBD1 (5 bases). There are 15 residues in the CDR3. The germline V and J ends were trimmed by 2 bases and 4 bases, with 17 bases remaining between them. CDR1 is GTSNPN, CDR2 SVGIG, per germline (reference sequence).

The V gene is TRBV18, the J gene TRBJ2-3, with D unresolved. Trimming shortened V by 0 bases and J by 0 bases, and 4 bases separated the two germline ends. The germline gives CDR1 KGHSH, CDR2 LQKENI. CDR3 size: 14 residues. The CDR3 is CASSPPSSTDTQYF. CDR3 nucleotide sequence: TGTGCCAGCTCACCACCTAGCAGCACAGATACGCAGTATTTT. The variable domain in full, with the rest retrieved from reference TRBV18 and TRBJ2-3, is NAGVMQNPRHLVRRRGQEARLRCSPMKGHSHVYWYRQLPEEGLKFMVYLQKENIIDESGMPKERFSAEFPKEGPSILRIQQVVRGDSAAYFCASSPPSSTDTQYFGPGTRLTVL.

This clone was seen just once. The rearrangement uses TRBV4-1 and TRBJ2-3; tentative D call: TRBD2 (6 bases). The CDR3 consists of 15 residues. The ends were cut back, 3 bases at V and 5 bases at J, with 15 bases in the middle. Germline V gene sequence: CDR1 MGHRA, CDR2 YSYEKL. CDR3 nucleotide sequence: TGCGCCAGCAGCCATGGCGGGGCTGGGGGAGATACGCAGTATTTT. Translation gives CASSHGGAGGDTQYF.

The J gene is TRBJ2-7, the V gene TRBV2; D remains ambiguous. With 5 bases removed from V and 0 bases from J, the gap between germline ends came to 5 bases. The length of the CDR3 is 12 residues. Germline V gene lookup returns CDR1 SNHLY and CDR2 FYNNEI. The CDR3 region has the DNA TGTGCCAGCAGTATCTCCTCCTACGAGCAGTACTTC. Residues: CASSISSYEQYF.

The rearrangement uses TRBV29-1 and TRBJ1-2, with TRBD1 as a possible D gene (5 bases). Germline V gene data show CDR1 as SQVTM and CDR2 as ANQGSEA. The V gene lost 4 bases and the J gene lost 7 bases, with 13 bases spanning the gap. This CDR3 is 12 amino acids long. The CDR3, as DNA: TGCAGCGTTGCACAGGCCTGGAGTGGCTACACCTTC. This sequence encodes CSVAQAWSGYTF.